The rows below give T cell receptor beta chains drawn from one sample of a study of T cell repertoires in cytomegalovirus infection. TCRdb reprocessed the reads via MiXCR and lists one record per CDR3 protein. This table holds over 25,000 distinct CDR3 sequences, under 20% found once. Antigens of these TCRs are unknown. The sample was CD8+ T cells from cultured PBMCs, taken from culture after CMV antigen stimulation. The source is a human donor in good health (CMV status not recorded). Some clones in this sample may be carry-over from other donors' samples. Each CDR3 is given without its conserved first and last residue. Each record gives: J gene, V gene, clone size, D gene, CDR3 protein. The D gene is left open where the match is weak. Not all rows give a size; the values are once, few, many and, for expanded clones, a class.

j_gene: TRBJ1-5; v_gene: TRBV10-3; abundance: NA; d_gene: NA; CDR3aa: AIRSGDSNQPQH
j_gene: TRBJ2-3; v_gene: TRBV24-1; abundance: few; d_gene: NA; CDR3aa: ATSDSSWEIIGDTQY
j_gene: TRBJ2-5; v_gene: TRBV29-1; abundance: NA; d_gene: NA; CDR3aa: SVAGQGSVETQY
j_gene: TRBJ1-1; v_gene: TRBV7-9; abundance: few; d_gene: NA; CDR3aa: ASSLKVRNTEAF
j_gene: TRBJ2-1; v_gene: TRBV7-6; abundance: few; d_gene: NA; CDR3aa: ASRGPRGSIDEQF
j_gene: TRBJ2-7; v_gene: TRBV7-2; abundance: few; d_gene: NA; CDR3aa: ASSLTGGREQY
j_gene: TRBJ2-1; v_gene: TRBV6-1; abundance: NA; d_gene: NA; CDR3aa: ASSPVSYNEQF
j_gene: TRBJ2-3; v_gene: TRBV5-4; abundance: NA; d_gene: TRBD1; CDR3aa: ASSLVAGGDPSTDTQY
j_gene: TRBJ2-1; v_gene: TRBV19; abundance: few; d_gene: TRBD1; CDR3aa: ASSINSQGARNEQF
j_gene: TRBJ2-1; v_gene: TRBV24-1; abundance: many; d_gene: NA; CDR3aa: AISGTGVEQF
j_gene: TRBJ2-7; v_gene: TRBV6-2/TRBV6-3; abundance: NA; d_gene: NA; CDR3aa: ASSPSWDEQY
j_gene: TRBJ1-4; v_gene: TRBV12-3/TRBV12-4; abundance: NA; d_gene: NA; CDR3aa: ASSFVRHRNEKLF
j_gene: TRBJ2-3; v_gene: TRBV3-1; abundance: NA; d_gene: TRBD2; CDR3aa: ASSQDLGAGGFTDTQY
j_gene: TRBJ2-7; v_gene: TRBV20-1; abundance: few; d_gene: NA; CDR3aa: SALPYGGDRAGREQY
j_gene: TRBJ2-7; v_gene: TRBV4-1; abundance: NA; d_gene: TRBD2; CDR3aa: ASSQTSGTYEQY
j_gene: TRBJ2-5; v_gene: TRBV6-2/TRBV6-3; abundance: NA; d_gene: NA; CDR3aa: ASRATGLEETQY
j_gene: TRBJ2-1; v_gene: TRBV14; abundance: few; d_gene: NA; CDR3aa: ASSQRALRLSYNEQF
j_gene: TRBJ1-5; v_gene: TRBV19; abundance: NA; d_gene: NA; CDR3aa: ASSWKQGNQPQH
j_gene: TRBJ1-5; v_gene: TRBV5-5; abundance: many; d_gene: NA; CDR3aa: ASSLTQTYSNQPQH
j_gene: TRBJ2-5; v_gene: TRBV6-2/TRBV6-3; abundance: few; d_gene: NA; CDR3aa: ASSTPDSLQETQY
j_gene: TRBJ2-7; v_gene: TRBV27; abundance: few; d_gene: NA; CDR3aa: ASSPAGQTYEQY
j_gene: TRBJ2-1; v_gene: TRBV27; abundance: NA; d_gene: TRBD2; CDR3aa: ASSPNPGGNEQF
j_gene: TRBJ1-2; v_gene: TRBV27; abundance: NA; d_gene: NA; CDR3aa: ASSGDRFNYGYT
j_gene: TRBJ2-1; v_gene: TRBV19; abundance: NA; d_gene: NA; CDR3aa: ASTPGGGSYNEQF
j_gene: TRBJ2-4; v_gene: TRBV7-2; abundance: NA; d_gene: NA; CDR3aa: ASSLSSGNIQY
j_gene: TRBJ2-1; v_gene: TRBV20-1; abundance: few; d_gene: TRBD2; CDR3aa: SAQSGRKYNEQF
j_gene: TRBJ1-2; v_gene: TRBV6-2/TRBV6-3; abundance: few; d_gene: NA; CDR3aa: ASSSTLTNYGYT
j_gene: TRBJ2-1; v_gene: TRBV28; abundance: NA; d_gene: NA; CDR3aa: ASSEGPGAYNEQF
j_gene: TRBJ2-3; v_gene: TRBV7-3; abundance: few; d_gene: NA; CDR3aa: ASSPTPESTDTQY
j_gene: TRBJ2-1; v_gene: TRBV19; abundance: NA; d_gene: NA; CDR3aa: ASSMAWGNEQF
j_gene: TRBJ2-7; v_gene: TRBV28; abundance: few; d_gene: TRBD1; CDR3aa: ASSLGGTGNDNEQY
j_gene: TRBJ1-5; v_gene: TRBV11-2; abundance: NA; d_gene: TRBD1; CDR3aa: ASSGDSSNQPQH
j_gene: TRBJ2-7; v_gene: TRBV7-9; abundance: NA; d_gene: TRBD2; CDR3aa: ASSSPGSGENYEQY
j_gene: TRBJ2-3; v_gene: TRBV20-1; abundance: many; d_gene: NA; CDR3aa: SARDFGGLALTDTQY
j_gene: TRBJ1-2; v_gene: TRBV7-2; abundance: few; d_gene: NA; CDR3aa: ASSPGRSSGDDYGYT
j_gene: TRBJ2-6; v_gene: TRBV6-6; abundance: few; d_gene: TRBD1; CDR3aa: ASKGAGGANVLT
j_gene: TRBJ1-4; v_gene: TRBV18; abundance: once; d_gene: TRBD1; CDR3aa: ASSRGQGGSEKLF
j_gene: TRBJ1-2; v_gene: TRBV7-3; abundance: NA; d_gene: NA; CDR3aa: ASSLRGHGTNYGYT
j_gene: TRBJ2-2; v_gene: TRBV3-1; abundance: NA; d_gene: TRBD2; CDR3aa: ASSQDWTSGTNTGELF
j_gene: TRBJ2-1; v_gene: TRBV4-1; abundance: few; d_gene: NA; CDR3aa: ASSQVRAGGMEQF
j_gene: TRBJ1-3; v_gene: TRBV15; abundance: few; d_gene: NA; CDR3aa: ATSPGGPANTIY
j_gene: TRBJ1-1; v_gene: TRBV5-1; abundance: NA; d_gene: NA; CDR3aa: ASSAHTEAF
j_gene: TRBJ2-1; v_gene: TRBV12-3/TRBV12-4; abundance: once; d_gene: TRBD2; CDR3aa: ASMGLAGDTYNEQF
j_gene: TRBJ1-4; v_gene: TRBV7-2; abundance: few; d_gene: NA; CDR3aa: ASSFGPRRNEKLF
j_gene: TRBJ2-2; v_gene: TRBV28; abundance: many; d_gene: NA; CDR3aa: ASSWGPPNTGELF
j_gene: TRBJ2-2; v_gene: TRBV12-3/TRBV12-4; abundance: NA; d_gene: NA; CDR3aa: ASRLQGGSGELF
j_gene: TRBJ2-2; v_gene: TRBV14; abundance: many; d_gene: NA; CDR3aa: ASSRLGNTGELF
j_gene: TRBJ1-2; v_gene: TRBV28; abundance: few; d_gene: TRBD1; CDR3aa: ASRPPRQGTLSGYT
j_gene: TRBJ2-5; v_gene: TRBV6-5; abundance: NA; d_gene: TRBD1; CDR3aa: ASSLSRQGVTQY
j_gene: TRBJ1-5; v_gene: TRBV6-1; abundance: NA; d_gene: NA; CDR3aa: ATSYQPQH
j_gene: TRBJ2-5; v_gene: TRBV7-9; abundance: few; d_gene: NA; CDR3aa: ASSSPGEGDETQY